This is a list of T cell receptor beta chains from one sample in a study of neoadjuvant anti-PD-1 for oral cavity cancer. Clones were sequenced by immunoSEQ multiplex PCR, and TCRdb holds only the in-frame ones, with some missing. The data show about 16,000 clones, 65% seen once. The sample consisted of PBMCs, taken before nivolumab (anti-PD-1) treatment. Receptors were obtained from a person between 40 and 80 years old with oral cavity squamous cell carcinoma. The CDR3 runs from the conserved cysteine through the conserved F or W. The D gene is left open where the match is weak. The size entry is marked missing in some rows and otherwise reads once, few, many or a size class.

J: TRBJ1-1
V: TRBV6-1
size: .
D: .
DNA: TGTGCCAGCTCCGCAGGGAAGACTGAAGCTTTCTTT
CDR3: CASSAGKTEAFF

J: TRBJ1-3
V: TRBV9
size: .
D: .
DNA: TGTGCCAGCAGCCCCCGGGACGTCTTCGGAAACACCATATATTTT
CDR3: CASSPRDVFGNTIYF

J: TRBJ1-1
V: TRBV27
size: few
D: TRBD1
DNA: TGTGCCAGCAGTCTACCATGGGACAGGCGTTCACCGAACACTGAAGCTTTCTTT
CDR3: CASSLPWDRRSPNTEAFF

J: TRBJ2-7
V: TRBV6-5
size: .
D: TRBD2
DNA: TGTGCCAGCAGTTACTCACGTACTTGGGGGGGCTACGAGCAGTACTTC
CDR3: CASSYSRTWGGYEQYF

J: TRBJ2-7
V: TRBV5-4
size: .
D: TRBD2
DNA: TGTGCCAGCAGCCGACTAGCGGGAGGGCCCTACGAGCAGTACTTC
CDR3: CASSRLAGGPYEQYF

J: TRBJ2-5
V: TRBV5-4
size: .
D: .
DNA: TGTGCCAGCAGCTTCCTAGGTGGGGGACAAGAGACCCAGTACTTC
CDR3: CASSFLGGGQETQYF

J: TRBJ1-2
V: TRBV5-1
size: few
D: .
DNA: TGCGCCAGCAGCTTGGAGGGGCAGAGCTATGGCTACACCTTC
CDR3: CASSLEGQSYGYTF

J: TRBJ2-7
V: TRBV2
size: .
D: TRBD2
DNA: TGTGCCAGCAGCGTCAGAGGCGGGAGGGACCCCTACGAGCAGTACTTC
CDR3: CASSVRGGRDPYEQYF

J: TRBJ2-5
V: TRBV29-1
size: .
D: .
DNA: TGCAGCGTTGGGGCAGGGCAAGAGACCCAGTACTTC
CDR3: CSVGAGQETQYF

J: TRBJ2-1
V: TRBV19
size: once
D: .
DNA: TGTGCCAGTAGTATAGCGGCTAGTGGGGACAATGAGCAGTTCTTC
CDR3: CASSIAASGDNEQFF

J: TRBJ2-2
V: TRBV29-1
size: few
D: .
DNA: TGCAGCGTTAGGGTGGCGGAGGAGCTGTTTTTT
CDR3: CSVRVAEELFF

J: TRBJ2-7
V: TRBV5-5
size: .
D: TRBD1
DNA: TGTGCCAGCAGCGCGGACAGGGAGCCCTACGAGCAGTACTTC
CDR3: CASSADREPYEQYF

J: TRBJ2-7
V: TRBV27
size: few
D: .
DNA: TGTGCCAGCAGTTTTGCAGGGAGCTCCTACGAGCAGTACTTC
CDR3: CASSFAGSSYEQYF

J: TRBJ1-4
V: TRBV7-8
size: few
D: .
DNA: TGTGCCAGCAGCTTGGGGAGACAAACGGTTGAAAAACTGTTTTTT
CDR3: CASSLGRQTVEKLFF

J: TRBJ2-7
V: TRBV28
size: .
D: .
DNA: TGTGCCAGCAGTTCCCCTGGGACACCCCTAAGCTCCTACGAGCAGTACTTC
CDR3: CASSSPGTPLSSYEQYF

J: TRBJ1-1
V: TRBV6-1
size: few
D: .
DNA: TGTGCCAGCAGTGAGGCTTGGGTCAGCACTGAAGCTTTCTTT
CDR3: CASSEAWVSTEAFF

J: TRBJ1-2
V: TRBV6-4
size: .
D: .
DNA: TGTGCCAGCAGCTCCAGCGGTAACTATGGCTACATCTTC
CDR3: CASSSSGNYGYIF

J: TRBJ2-1
V: TRBV30
size: .
D: TRBD2
DNA: TGTGCCTGGAAAGGGGCTAGCGGGAGAACCAATGAGCAGTTCTTC
CDR3: CAWKGASGRTNEQFF

J: TRBJ2-3
V: TRBV5-1
size: .
D: .
DNA: TGCGCCAGCAGCTTGGAGGGACTGCTAACAGATACGCAGTATTTT
CDR3: CASSLEGLLTDTQYF

J: TRBJ2-4
V: TRBV11-2
size: .
D: .
DNA: TGTGCCAGCAGCTTAGTTCTCGAGTCCATTCAGTACTTC
CDR3: CASSLVLESIQYF

J: TRBJ1-1
V: TRBV19
size: .
D: .
DNA: TGTGCCAGTAGTTGGCCGAACACTGAAGCTTTCTTT
CDR3: CASSWPNTEAFF

J: TRBJ2-2
V: TRBV7-6
size: .
D: TRBD2
DNA: TGTGCCAGCAGCCACCATAGCGGGGCAGTCCCCGGGGAGCTGTTTTTT
CDR3: CASSHHSGAVPGELFF

J: TRBJ2-2
V: TRBV10-3
size: once
D: TRBD2
DNA: TGTGCCGTGGACTCGGGGGGGAACACCGGGGAGCTGTTTTTT
CDR3: CAVDSGGNTGELFF

J: TRBJ2-7
V: TRBV6-1
size: .
D: .
DNA: TGTGCCAGCAGTGATCTAGGGGGGGAGAGCTCCTACGAGCAGTACTTC
CDR3: CASSDLGGESSYEQYF

J: TRBJ2-7
V: TRBV28
size: few
D: .
DNA: TGTGCCAGCACTAATAGCCTGTCTTACGAGCAGTACTTC
CDR3: CASTNSLSYEQYF

J: TRBJ1-3
V: TRBV30
size: .
D: .
DNA: TGTGCCTGGAGTCGCCCTAGTCCTTGGGACACCATATATTTT
CDR3: CAWSRPSPWDTIYF

J: TRBJ1-1
V: TRBV18
size: .
D: .
DNA: TGTGCCAGCTCACAGAACTCGAACACTGAAGCTTTCTTT
CDR3: CASSQNSNTEAFF

J: TRBJ1-1
V: TRBV5-5
size: few
D: .
DNA: TGTGCCAGCAGCTTGGCCGGGACGGCGAACACTGAAGCTTTCTTT
CDR3: CASSLAGTANTEAFF

J: TRBJ1-2
V: TRBV30
size: .
D: .
DNA: TGTGCCTGGAGTTGGATAGGGTATGGCTACACCTTC
CDR3: CAWSWIGYGYTF

J: TRBJ1-1
V: TRBV6-5
size: once
D: .
DNA: TGTGCCAGCAGCGGGCAATGGGGGATGAACACTGAAGCTTTCTTT
CDR3: CASSGQWGMNTEAFF

J: TRBJ2-1
V: TRBV5-1
size: few
D: TRBD1
DNA: TGCGCCAGCAGCTTGGTAGTAGGGGACAGGTCCGATAGCACCACAGAGGATGAGCAGTTCTTC
CDR3: CASSLVVGDRSDSTTEDEQFF

J: TRBJ1-4
V: TRBV5-4
size: .
D: .
DNA: TGTGCCAGCAGCTCGCCGGGGGCGAATGAAAAACTGTTTTTT
CDR3: CASSSPGANEKLFF

J: TRBJ1-5
V: TRBV10-2
size: few
D: .
DNA: TGCGCCAGCAGTGAGTCCGGGGGCTCTCAGCCCCAGCATTTT
CDR3: CASSESGGSQPQHF

J: TRBJ1-2
V: TRBV5-1
size: .
D: .
DNA: TGCGCCAGCAGCTTGGAAGGACAGCTTAATGGCTACACCTTC
CDR3: CASSLEGQLNGYTF

J: TRBJ2-7
V: TRBV10-3
size: .
D: .
DNA: TGTGCCATCAGTGAGTATGGGGAAAACTACGAGCAGTACTTC
CDR3: CAISEYGENYEQYF

J: TRBJ2-7
V: TRBV10-3
size: .
D: .
DNA: TGTGCCGCGTCCCGGGACACCTACGAGCAGTACTTC
CDR3: CAASRDTYEQYF

J: TRBJ2-3
V: TRBV14
size: .
D: .
DNA: TGTGCCAGCAGCCATCGCGAGGCGCAGTATTTT
CDR3: CASSHREAQYF

J: TRBJ2-7
V: TRBV6-6
size: .
D: TRBD2
DNA: TGTGCCAGCAGTTATGAGCGGGAGAAATACGAGCAGTACTTC
CDR3: CASSYEREKYEQYF

J: TRBJ1-5
V: TRBV5-1
size: .
D: TRBD1
DNA: TGCGCCAGCAGCTCCACAGGGGGCGCAGAGCAGCCCCAGCATTTT
CDR3: CASSSTGGAEQPQHF

J: TRBJ2-3
V: TRBV29-1
size: .
D: TRBD2
DNA: TGCAGTATAGGAACTAGCGGGACGGGGACAGATACGCAGTATTTT
CDR3: CSIGTSGTGTDTQYF

J: TRBJ1-2
V: TRBV5-1
size: .
D: .
DNA: TGCGCCAGCAGCCCCGTGGGACGGGTGCCTAACTATGGCTACACCTTC
CDR3: CASSPVGRVPNYGYTF